This section outlines one T cell receptor (beta chain) sequence together with its context. Antigen unknown. The table came from immunoSEQ multiplex PCR; TCRdb's copy has only in-frame clones and leaves some out. The table shows about 97,000 clones, with around nine tenths occurring only once. The data were taken from a study of graft-versus-host responses after intestinal transplantation. Study-wide context: Recipients got multivisceral, liver-intestinal, or isolated intestinal transplants. Findings of the study overall: High graft-versus-host to host-versus-graft clonal ratios were found in allografts of patients who had graft-donor T cell macrochimerism.

The clonotype comes from a human patient who received an intestinal transplant, so some T cells may come from the graft donor. Sequenced here: PBMCs, sampled roughly 450 days after intestinal transplant.

This CDR3 reads CASSVDGGGNQPQHF. In DNA, the CDR3 is TGTGCCAGCAGCGTAGATGGGGGAGGCAATCAGCCCCAGCATTTT. The chain recombines TRBV9 with TRBJ1-5; TRBD1 is a possible D gene (5 bases). The CDR3 totals 15 residues. Trimming took off 0 bases at V and 2 bases at J, with 9 bases between the two ends. Germline CDR1 reads SGDLS; CDR2 reads YYNGEE.